These T cell receptor beta chains were read from a single sample in a study of OX40 agonist ivuxolimab in advanced cancers. Here immunoSEQ multiplex PCR was the method, and the copy in TCRdb shows in-frame clones only, minus some. This sample has about 83,000 clones, with over 75% found just once. The sequencing here drew on CD4+ or CD8+ T cells sorted from blood, taken in a trial of the OX40 agonist ivuxolimab. The receptor set was obtained from an adult with an advanced solid tumor such as melanoma, head and neck, liver or kidney cancer. CDR3s include the opening cysteine and the closing phenylalanine or tryptophan. A D gene is named only where the DNA matches it firmly.

V gene,D gene,J gene,CDR3 protein,CDR3 DNA
TRBV5-1,.,TRBJ1-4,CASSLGAAATNEKLFF,TGCGCCAGCAGCTTGGGGGCGGCAGCAACTAATGAAAAACTGTTTTTT
TRBV7-3,TRBD1,TRBJ2-1,CASSFQGDRGPWEQFF,TGTGCCAGCAGCTTTCAGGGAGACAGGGGGCCTTGGGAGCAGTTCTTC
TRBV5-1,.,TRBJ2-5,CASNEGGQGTQYF,TGCGCCAGTAACGAGGGCGGCCAAGGGACCCAGTACTTC
TRBV30,.,TRBJ2-5,CAWKGFRETQYF,TGTGCCTGGAAGGGCTTTAGAGAGACCCAGTACTTC
TRBV11-2,.,TRBJ1-2,CASSLEGIGYTF,TGTGCCAGCAGCTTAGAAGGGATCGGCTACACCTTC
TRBV7-3,TRBD2,TRBJ2-1,CASSLLAGQPNEQFF,TGTGCCAGCAGCTTACTAGCGGGGCAACCCAATGAGCAGTTCTTC
TRBV9,TRBD1,TRBJ1-4,CASSTRSGQYNEKLFF,TGTGCCAGCAGCACCCGGTCGGGACAGTATAATGAAAAACTGTTTTTT
TRBV7-2,.,TRBJ1-5,CASSLVSRQDNQPQHF,TGTGCCAGCAGCTTAGTGTCGAGACAGGACAATCAGCCCCAGCATTTT
TRBV7-8,TRBD2,TRBJ2-7,CASSAGLAGGFGEQYF,TGTGCCAGCAGCGCCGGACTAGCGGGGGGGTTCGGCGAGCAGTACTTC
TRBV5-1,TRBD1,TRBJ2-3,CASSYPPGQGLTDTQYF,TGCGCCAGCAGTTATCCTCCGGGACAGGGCCTCACAGATACGCAGTATTTT